The entry that follows covers one TCR beta chain sequence. The target antigen is unknown. The data stem from a study of Graves' ophthalmopathy and Graves' hyperthyroidism. Study-wide points: Blood also held most thyroid clonotypes expanded above 0.001 frequency.

This CDR3 has 14 amino acids. CDR1 is LGHNA, CDR2 YNFKEQ, per germline. With 2 bases clipped from V and 7 bases from J, the junction kept 7 bases outside the gene matches. Amplification of the TCR beta CDR3 regions used RNA transcripts (as template). HTBI primers were employed in first-round RT-PCR, then a second-round multiplex PCR followed. From the multiplex PCR reads, TCRdb called clonotypes with MiXCR, one entry per CDR3 protein. The sample shows roughly 700,000 distinct CDR3 sequences, roughly 40% of them seen only once. Those donors who had ophthalmopathy presented with moderate-to-severe activity, a CAS of ≥3, a NOSPECS of ≥4 and a duration under 3 months. Other autoimmune diseases, uncontrolled infections, pregnancy or lactation excluded patients from enrollment. PBMCs were obtained from 8 to 10 ml of fresh peripheral blood.

The gene calls are TRBV4-2 and TRBJ1-2; the match to TRBD1 covers 7 bases. Sample: peripheral blood. This TCR derives from an adult man with Graves' ophthalmopathy. The CDR3, as DNA: TGTGCCAGCAGCCAACCAACAGGGGAGGGTGGCTACACCTTC. Amino acids: CASSQPTGEGGYTF.